This TCR beta chain was observed in a study of T cells after yellow fever vaccination. Study information: The authors prepared low-cell-number fractions using SMART-Seq v4 Ultra Low Input.

From the 5' RACE reads, TCRdb called clonotypes with MiXCR, one entry per CDR3 protein. This repertoire shows 450,000 to 550,000 distinct CDR3 sequences, 21% found once; its top ten account for around 16%. Study-wide results and limits: There was a possibility that FACS-sorted repertoires contained abundant clonotypes contaminating from the bulk population. A small proportion of clonotypes was detected in both the CD4 and CD8 compartments. Re-detected after boosting: most primary clones, around 96% of CD4 and about 89% of CD8.

As to this clonotype: Antigen unknown.

This TCR was sampled from a man aged 18 to 30 who received the YFV17D yellow fever vaccine. Sequenced here: PBMCs, sampled around 3 weeks after the first yellow fever vaccination.

The CDR3 nucleotides read TGCGCCAGCAGCTTGGGTAGCGGGGGACCAGATACGCAGTATTTT. Translating it yields CASSLGSGGPDTQYF. This chain uses TRBV5-1 with TRBJ2-3, with 9 bases lining up with TRBD2. Unmatched junction bases numbered 3, after V lost 0 bases and J lost 4 bases. This CDR3 has 15 residues. Germline CDR1 and CDR2: SGHRS and YFSETQ.